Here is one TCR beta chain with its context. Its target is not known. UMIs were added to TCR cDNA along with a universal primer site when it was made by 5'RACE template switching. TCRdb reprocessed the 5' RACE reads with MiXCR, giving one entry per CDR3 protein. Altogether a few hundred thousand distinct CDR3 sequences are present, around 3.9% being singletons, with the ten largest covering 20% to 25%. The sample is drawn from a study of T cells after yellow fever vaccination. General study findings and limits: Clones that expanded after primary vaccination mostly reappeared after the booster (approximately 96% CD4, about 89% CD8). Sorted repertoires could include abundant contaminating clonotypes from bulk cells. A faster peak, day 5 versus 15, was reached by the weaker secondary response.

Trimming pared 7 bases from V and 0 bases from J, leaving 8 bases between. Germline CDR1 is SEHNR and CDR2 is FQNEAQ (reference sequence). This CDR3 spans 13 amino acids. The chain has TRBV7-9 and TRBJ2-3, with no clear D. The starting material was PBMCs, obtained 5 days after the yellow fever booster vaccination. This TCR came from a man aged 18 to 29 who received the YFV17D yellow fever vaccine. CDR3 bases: TGTGCCAGCATGACTTCTAGCACAGATACGCAGTATTTT. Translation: CASMTSSTDTQYF.